A selection of T cell receptor beta chains follows, all from one sample in a study of post-analysis software for immune sequencing data. TCRdb reprocessed the PCR reads via MiXCR and lists one record per CDR3 protein. The data contain 380,000 or so distinct CDR3 sequences, approximately 38% of them seen just once; the ten biggest clones take up roughly 12%. The sequencing sample was made of blood. The receptor source for this set is a girl aged 10 to 17 with multiple sclerosis. CDR3s include the opening cysteine and the closing phenylalanine or tryptophan. A D gene is named only where the DNA matches it firmly. Part of the rows lack a size; the others show once, few, many or a class for expanded clones.

J	V	D	size	DNA	CDR3
TRBJ2-3	TRBV6-5	TRBD1	-	TGTGCCAGCAGTTACGTTACAGGGGGGGATACGCAGTATTTT	CASSYVTGGDTQYF
TRBJ1-4	TRBV4-1	-	few	TGCGCCAGCAGCCACCCGGGCGGTTGGGAAAAACTGTTTTTT	CASSHPGGWEKLFF
TRBJ2-1	TRBV28	TRBD2	-	TGTGCCAGCAGTCTTTTGACCGGGACTAGCGGGGAGGTGCAGTTCTTC	CASSLLTGTSGEVQFF
TRBJ2-1	TRBV12-3/TRBV12-4	TRBD2	-	TGTGCCAACAGCCCATTTAGCGGGGTCTACAATGAGCAGTTCTTC	CANSPFSGVYNEQFF
TRBJ2-2	TRBV7-8	-	-	TGTGCCAGCAGCTCCCCCGACCGACCCGGGGAGCTGTTTTTT	CASSSPDRPGELFF
TRBJ2-5	TRBV7-9	-	-	TGTGCCAGCAGCTCCCCCATGAGGGGAGAGACCCAGTACTTC	CASSSPMRGETQYF
TRBJ2-3	TRBV6-5	-	few	TGTGCCAGCAGTTACCCGGCGGCGGGAGATACGCAGTATTTT	CASSYPAAGDTQYF
TRBJ2-4	TRBV20-1	-	few	TGCAGTGCCAGGGGGGGGGGCGGTGAGAACATTCAGTACTTC	CSARGGGGENIQYF
TRBJ1-2	TRBV6-5	-	-	TGTGCCAGCAGTCACTCCGGGGGGCTAGGGTATGGCTACACCTTC	CASSHSGGLGYGYTF
TRBJ2-7	TRBV20-1	-	few	TGCAGTGCTCCTCTCTTGGGCGAGCAGTACTTC	CSAPLLGEQYF
TRBJ2-7	TRBV6-5	TRBD1	-	TGTGCCAGCAGTCAGAGGACAGGGGGCGGGAACGAGCAGTACTTC	CASSQRTGGGNEQYF
TRBJ2-5	TRBV7-3	TRBD2	many	TGTGCCAGCAGCCCCCGAGCTAGCGGGGGAGAGACCCAGTACTTC	CASSPRASGGETQYF
TRBJ1-1	TRBV12-3/TRBV12-4	-	-	TGTGCCAGCAGGTCTCTCCCGGGACTGCTGAACACTGAAGCTTTCTTT	CASRSLPGLLNTEAFF
TRBJ2-3	TRBV10-3	-	-	TGTGCCATCAGTGAGTCACCTCGTCCCTTAACAGATACGCAGTATTTT	CAISESPRPLTDTQYF
TRBJ2-1	TRBV12-3/TRBV12-4	TRBD1	-	TGTGCCAGCAGTCCTGGACAGGGAGGCCAAGAGACCCAGTTCTTC	CASSPGQGGQETQFF
TRBJ2-7	TRBV4-1	-	few	TGCGCCAGCAGCCTTGTGAAGAGTTACGAGCAGTACTTC	CASSLVKSYEQYF
TRBJ2-4	TRBV29-1	TRBD1	-	TGCAGCGTTGAAACAGGGGGCCCTCTAGCCAAAAACATTCAGTACTTC	CSVETGGPLAKNIQYF
TRBJ1-1	TRBV29-1	TRBD1	-	TGCAGCGTCACCGGGACAGTGAACACTGAAGCTTTCTTT	CSVTGTVNTEAFF
TRBJ2-5	TRBV24-1	TRBD1	few	TGTGCCACCAGTGATGGGACAGGGCCGGGGGAGACCCAGTACTTC	CATSDGTGPGETQYF
TRBJ1-2	TRBV27	TRBD1	-	TGTGCCAGCAGGCCCTTGGGGGACAGGGGGCAGAATGGCTACACCTTC	CASRPLGDRGQNGYTF
TRBJ1-2	TRBV18	-	-	TGTGCCAGCTCACCGATGGAGGGGGACTATGGCTACACCTTC	CASSPMEGDYGYTF
TRBJ2-4	TRBV27	-	-	TGTGCCAGCACGGGGAGCAAAAACATTCAGTACTTC	CASTGSKNIQYF
TRBJ2-3	TRBV12-3/TRBV12-4	-	-	TGTGCCAGCAGTTCAGACAGTTCCCCGCAGTATTTT	CASSSDSSPQYF
TRBJ2-3	TRBV20-1	-	-	TGCAGTGCTAGAGGGGGACTCCGCACAGATACGCAGTATTTT	CSARGGLRTDTQYF
TRBJ2-6	TRBV25-1	-	-	TGTGCCAGCAGTGAGAAATTCTCTGGGGCCAACGTCCTGACTTTC	CASSEKFSGANVLTF
TRBJ2-5	TRBV2	TRBD2	-	TGTGCCAGCAGTGGATCGGTTTTCGGGGGGTCCGAAGAGACCCAGTACTTC	CASSGSVFGGSEETQYF
TRBJ1-2	TRBV5-1	TRBD1	many	TGCGCCAGCAGCACTAATACCGGGACAGGGGGCTATGGCTACACCTTC	CASSTNTGTGGYGYTF
TRBJ2-1	TRBV7-2	-	-	TGTGCCAGCAGCTTATTATCAGGGTTGGGTTGGGAAAGCTCCTACAATGAGCAGTTCTTC	CASSLLSGLGWESSYNEQFF